The next 16 T cell receptor beta chains were all read from a single sample in a study of blood T cell repertoires in COVID-19. Here immunoSEQ multiplex PCR was the method, and the copy in TCRdb shows in-frame clones only, minus some. The sample has 210,000 or so clones; 85% are singletons. Sample: peripheral blood. The receptors derive from a man between 50 and 59 years old with COVID-19, enrolled during active disease.

The chain links TRBV3-1 (or the pseudogene TRBV3-2) to TRBJ2-3; D perhaps matches TRBD2 (7 bases). The CDR3 totals 16 residues. Germline V CDR1 and CDR2: LGHDT, YNNKEL (reference sequence). Deletions cut 8 bases from V and 6 bases from J, with 24 bases between. CDR3 loop: CASGLRGGGIVDTQYF. The DNA of the CDR3 is TGTGCCAGCGGGCTCAGGGGAGGGGGAATTGTTGATACGCAGTATTTT.

The chain is built from TRBV7-3 and TRBJ2-1; 7 nucleotides match TRBD1. CDR1 is SGHTA and CDR2 is FQGTGA in the germline V gene. Germline trimming cut 4 bases from V and 10 bases from J; bases unmatched to any gene: 10. The CDR3 extends over 14 amino acids. The CDR3 nucleotides are TGTGCCAGCAGCTCAGGGACAGACGCCAGCGAGCAGTTCTTC. Its translation: CASSSGTDASEQFF.

This chain joins TRBV6-2 or TRBV6-3 and TRBJ2-1; weak D call: TRBD2 (5 bases). The V and J ends lost 2 bases and 4 bases respectively, with 6 bases between them. Germline CDR1 reads MNHEY; CDR2 reads SVGEGT. The length of the CDR3 is 13 residues. CDR3 residues: CASSYAGYNEQFF. In DNA, the CDR3 is TGTGCCAGCAGTTACGCGGGTTACAATGAGCAGTTCTTC.

The CDR3 nucleotides read TGTGCCAGCAGCTTACAGGGTAGCCGCGAGCAGTACTTC. Translated, it gives CASSLQGSREQYF. The rearrangement uses TRBV5-5 and TRBJ2-7; D may be TRBD1 (6 bases). V lost 2 bases, J lost 6 bases, and 12 bases lay in between. Germline CDR1 and CDR2: SGHKS and YYEKEE (reference sequence). CDR3 length equals 13 residues.

The genes are TRBV7-9 and TRBJ1-2, with TRBD1 matching over 8 bases. The V gene's germline CDR1 is SEHNR and CDR2 FQNEAQ (reference sequence). The CDR3 sequence is 17 residues long. V lost 0 bases to trimming and J lost 1 base; unmatched junction nucleotides: 7. Written as DNA, the CDR3 is TGTGCCAGCAGCTTAGCTACGCAGGGGGCACATAACTATGGCTACACCTTC. Amino acid sequence: CASSLATQGAHNYGYTF.

The chain combines TRBV25-1 with TRBJ2-6; 10 nucleotides agree with TRBD2. The CDR3 spans 18 residues. V gave up 4 bases and J gave up 0 bases; unmatched junction bases: 6. Germline CDR1 and CDR2: MGHDK and SYGVNS. CDR3 in amino acids: CASSVPSGGSSGANVLTF. CDR3 bases: TGTGCCAGCAGTGTTCCTAGCGGGGGCAGCTCTGGGGCCAACGTCCTGACTTTC.

V is TRBV28 and J is TRBJ2-1; D possibly corresponds to TRBD1 (5 bases). This CDR3 spans 14 amino acids. CDR1 MDHEN and CDR2 SYDVKM come from the germline V gene. With 6 bases removed from V and 2 bases from J, the gap between germline ends came to 11 bases. In nucleotides, the CDR3 is TGTGCCAGCAGGAACAGGAATCCCTACAATGAGCAGTTCTTC. This gives the protein CASRNRNPYNEQFF. The complete variable domain, with remaining parts taken from reference TRBV28 and TRBJ2-1, reads DVKVTQSSRYLVKRTGEKVFLECVQDMDHENMFWYRQDPGLGLRLIYFSYDVKMKEKGDIPEGYSVSREKKERFSLILESASTNQTSMYLCASRNRNPYNEQFFGPGTRLTVL.

The chain couples TRBV24-1 to TRBJ2-1, with 15 nucleotides matching TRBD2. Germline V CDR1 and CDR2: KGHDR, SFDVKD. V lost 4 bases to trimming and J lost 2 bases; unmatched junction nucleotides: 8. The CDR3 totals 19 residues. The CDR3 here is CATSEPPGLAGGTYNEQFF. The CDR3 DNA sequence: TGTGCCACCAGTGAGCCTCCGGGACTAGCGGGGGGAACCTACAATGAGCAGTTCTTC.

The rearrangement links TRBV2 to TRBJ2-5; 7 nucleotides align to TRBD2. The CDR3 extends over 11 amino acids. V lost 11 bases to trimming and J lost 5 bases; unmatched junction nucleotides: 5. Per germline, CDR1 SNHLY and CDR2 FYNNEI. CDR3 nucleotides: TGTGCCGGGAGGGGTTATGAGACCCAGTACTTC. The encoded protein is CAGRGYETQYF. Looking up the rest from reference TRBV2 and TRBJ2-5 gives the full variable domain: EPEVTQTPSHQVTQMGQEVILRCVPISNHLYFYWYRQILGQKVEFLVSFYNNEISEKSEIFDDQFSVERPDGSNFTLKIRSTKLEDSAMYFCAGRGYETQYFGPGTRLLVL.

The chain carries TRBV7-2 and TRBJ1-2, with D perhaps TRBD1 (6 bases). CDR1 and CDR2 from the germline V gene are SGHTA and FQGNSA. The CDR3 has 15 residues. V was clipped by 3 bases and J by 7 bases, with 18 bases between them. The CDR3 coding sequence is TGTGCCAGCAGCTTTGTGCGAGGGGGAAAGGCTGGCTACACCTTC. Translation gives CASSFVRGGKAGYTF.

The CDR3 spells CASSPPGFNEQFF. CDR3 bases: TGTGCCAGCTCACCGCCAGGGTTCAATGAGCAGTTCTTC. V is TRBV18 and J is TRBJ2-1, with D perhaps matching TRBD1 (5 bases). This CDR3 region has 13 residues. Germline V gene data show CDR1 as KGHSH and CDR2 as LQKENI. Between the trimmed V and J ends, which lost 3 bases and 6 bases, there was a span of 9 bases.

About this clone itself: Other nucleotide sequences from this sample produce the same CDR3. The chain is built from TRBV27 and TRBJ1-6; D remains unclear. This CDR3 has 13 amino acids. V was clipped by 5 bases and J by 4 bases, with 6 bases between them. Germline loops: CDR1 MNHEY, CDR2 SMNVEV (reference sequence). The CDR3 nucleotides are TGTGCCAGCAGTCCGAGTTATAATTCACCCCTCCACTTT. It yields the protein CASSPSYNSPLHF.

This sequence joins TRBV27 and TRBJ2-1; 9 bases fit TRBD2. The germline V gene encodes CDR1 MNHEY and CDR2 SMNVEV (reference sequence). The CDR3 loop spans 15 amino acids. J lost 6 bases, V lost 5 bases, and 8 bases had no gene match. The CDR3 bases are TGTGCCAGCAGTCCGTTAGCGGGAGAACGCAATGAGCAGTTCTTC. It codes for CASSPLAGERNEQFF.

This rearrangement joins TRBV30 to TRBJ1-3; possibly TRBD1 for D (5 bases). Germline CDR1 and CDR2: GTSNPN and SVGIG (reference sequence). CDR3 length: 12 amino acids. V lost 2 bases to trimming and J lost 7 bases, with 9 bases between them. The CDR3 DNA reads as TGTGCCTGGAGTTACGGGGGGAACACCATATATTTT. It yields the protein CAWSYGGNTIYF.

The chain is built from TRBV10-1 and TRBJ2-7; perhaps TRBD1 as D (6 bases). CDR1 is WNHNN and CDR2 is SYGVQD in the germline V gene (reference sequence). The germline V and J ends were trimmed by 7 bases and 4 bases, with 14 bases remaining between them. The CDR3 runs to 13 residues. The chain's CDR3 is CASNRAGEYEQYF. The CDR3 nucleotides are TGCGCCAGCAACCGGGCAGGGGAATACGAGCAGTACTTC.

The chain is built from TRBV11-2 and TRBJ2-5, with TRBD1 matching 7 bases. CDR1 is SGHAT, CDR2 FQNNGV, per germline. The junction had 11 bases not matched to a gene; V was cut back by 5 bases and J by 2 bases. This CDR3 has 16 amino acids. The CDR3 sequence is CASSDYRQGRQETQYF. In DNA, the CDR3 is TGTGCCAGCAGCGACTACCGACAGGGTCGGCAAGAGACCCAGTACTTC.